This note documents a single TCR beta chain sequence. The data derive from a study of PD-L1 blockade in urothelial cancer. Time point reported: pretreatment peripheral blood. Locally advanced or metastatic urothelial carcinoma was present in patients. Spiking each PCR with synthetic TCR analog templates was performed. Sequenced by immunoSEQ multiplex PCR; TCRdb stores in-frame clones only, minus some. The sample contains around 50,000 clones, roughly four fifths of which appear only once. This CDR3 comprises 12 residues. CDR1 and CDR2 from the germline V gene are MNHEY and SMNVEV (reference sequence). Trimming cost V 5 bases and J 5 bases; bases outside gene matches: 2.

This chain joins TRBV27 and TRBJ1-2, with 7 bases matching TRBD1. The sequence was obtained from a man aged 45-60 years with urothelial cancer. Sequenced here: PBMCs, sampled around atezolizumab (anti-PD-L1) treatment. The chain's CDR3 is CASSPGQYGYTF. The CDR3 DNA follows: TGTGCCAGCAGTCCGGGACAGTATGGCTACACCTTC.